This TCR beta chain is from a study of tumor-infiltrating lymphocytes in primary liver carcinoma. Study background: These patients were men and women whose ages were 30 to 69 years. The tumors, T1-T3 N0M0 lesions, were roughly 4.2 to 11 cm across.

Germline DNA was also extracted, while the blood RNA originated from unsorted whole blood. Before the surgical procedure, around 4 milliliters of peripheral blood were collected. A primer in the constant region served to generate TCR beta cDNA from approximately 450 ng of total RNA. ARM-PCR, slightly modified, supplied the TCR beta libraries through three nested multiplex PCR rounds. Investigators reported that the first two PCR rounds, at 10 to 11 cycles each, used TRBV1-TRBV30 forward primers with a C-beta reverse primer. One entry per CDR3 protein, called by TCRdb with MiXCR from the multiplex PCR reads. The sample lists 310,000 or so distinct CDR3 sequences, 65% seen once, with about 6% in the top ten. The length of the CDR3 is 17 residues. CDR1 and CDR2 from the germline V gene are MGHRA and YSYEKL. Turning to this clonotype: With a much larger clone just one base away, this may be a read error.

The TCR originated in a man aged 35 to 55 with primary liver carcinoma and hepatitis B virus infection. J is TRBJ2-3 and V is TRBV4-1, with D maybe TRBD1 (5 bases). The sample comprised peripheral blood. In DNA, the CDR3 is TGCGCCAGCAGCCAAGACGTAGGCCCCTCTGGCACAGGTACGCAGTATTTT. It is translated as CASSQDVGPSGTGTQYF.